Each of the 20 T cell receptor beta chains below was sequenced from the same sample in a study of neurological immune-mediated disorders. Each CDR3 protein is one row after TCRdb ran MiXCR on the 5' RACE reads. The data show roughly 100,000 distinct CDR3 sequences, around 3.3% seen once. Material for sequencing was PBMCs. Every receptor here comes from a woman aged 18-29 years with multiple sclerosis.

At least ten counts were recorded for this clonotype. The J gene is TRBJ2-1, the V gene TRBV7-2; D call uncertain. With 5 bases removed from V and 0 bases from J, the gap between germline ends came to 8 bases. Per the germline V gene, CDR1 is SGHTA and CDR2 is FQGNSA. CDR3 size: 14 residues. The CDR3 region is CASSQAFSYNEQFF. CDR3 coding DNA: TGTGCCAGCAGCCAGGCCTTCTCCTACAATGAGCAGTTCTTC.

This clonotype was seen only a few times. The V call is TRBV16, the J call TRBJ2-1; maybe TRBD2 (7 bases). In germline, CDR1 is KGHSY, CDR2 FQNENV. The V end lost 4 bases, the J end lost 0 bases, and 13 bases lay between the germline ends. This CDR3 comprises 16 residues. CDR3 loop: CASSRGGHSSYNEQFF. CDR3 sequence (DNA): TGTGCCAGCAGCCGGGGGGGGCATTCCTCCTACAATGAGCAGTTCTTC.

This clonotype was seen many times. CDR3 amino acids: CSARRGLQETQYF. CDR3 coding DNA: TGCAGTGCTAGGAGGGGCCTGCAAGAGACCCAGTACTTC. The chain has TRBV20-1 and TRBJ2-5; TRBD1 or TRBD2 may be the D gene (5 bases each). Trimming stripped 3 bases from V and 2 bases from J, with 10 bases between. The germline CDR1 and CDR2 sequences are DFQATT and SNEGSKA (reference sequence). The CDR3 contains 13 residues.

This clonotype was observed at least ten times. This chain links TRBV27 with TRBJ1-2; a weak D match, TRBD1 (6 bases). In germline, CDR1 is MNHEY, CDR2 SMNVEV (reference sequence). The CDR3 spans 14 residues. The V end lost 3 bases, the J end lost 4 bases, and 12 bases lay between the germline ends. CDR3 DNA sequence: TGTGCCAGCAGTTTTCGGGGGGCTAGCTATGGCTACACCTTC. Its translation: CASSFRGASYGYTF.

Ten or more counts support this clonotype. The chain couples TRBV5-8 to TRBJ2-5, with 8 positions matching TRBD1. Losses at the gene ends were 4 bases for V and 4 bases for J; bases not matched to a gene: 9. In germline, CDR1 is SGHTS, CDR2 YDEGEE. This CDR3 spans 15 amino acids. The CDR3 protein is CASSGGQGSLETQYF. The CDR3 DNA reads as TGTGCCAGCAGCGGTGGACAGGGCAGTTTAGAGACCCAGTACTTC. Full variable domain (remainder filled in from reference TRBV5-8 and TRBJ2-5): EAGVTQSPTHLIKTRGQQATLRCSPISGHTSVYWYQQALGLGLQFLLWYDEGEERNRGNFPPRFSGRQFPNYSSELNVNALELEDSALYLCASSGGQGSLETQYFGPGTRLLVL.

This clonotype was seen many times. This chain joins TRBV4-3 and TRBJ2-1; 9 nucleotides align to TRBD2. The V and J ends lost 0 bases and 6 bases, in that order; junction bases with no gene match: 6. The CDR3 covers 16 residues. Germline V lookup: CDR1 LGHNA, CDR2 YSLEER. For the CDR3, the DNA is TGCGCCAGCAGCCAAGATTGGGCGGGAGGGATCAATGAGCAGTTCTTC. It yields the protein CASSQDWAGGINEQFF.

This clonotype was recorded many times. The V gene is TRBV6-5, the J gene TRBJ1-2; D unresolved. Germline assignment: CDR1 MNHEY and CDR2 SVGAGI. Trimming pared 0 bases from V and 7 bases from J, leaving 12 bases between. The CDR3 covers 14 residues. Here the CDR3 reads CASSYSLRRSGYTF. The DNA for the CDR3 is TGTGCCAGCAGTTACTCCCTAAGACGGAGTGGCTACACCTTC.

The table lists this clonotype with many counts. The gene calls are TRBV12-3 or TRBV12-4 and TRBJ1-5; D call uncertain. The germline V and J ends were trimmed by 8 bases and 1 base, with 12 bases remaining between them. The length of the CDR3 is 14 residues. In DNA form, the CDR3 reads TGTGCCAGCGGGCATTCGACAAGCAATCAGCCCCAGCATTTT. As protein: CASGHSTSNQPQHF.

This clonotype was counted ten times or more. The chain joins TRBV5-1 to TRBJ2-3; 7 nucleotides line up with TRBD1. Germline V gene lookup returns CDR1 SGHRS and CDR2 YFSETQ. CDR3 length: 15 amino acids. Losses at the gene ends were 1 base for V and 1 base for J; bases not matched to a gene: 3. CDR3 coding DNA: TGCGCCAGCAGCTTGAGACAGGGTCGCACAGATACGCAGTATTTT. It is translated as CASSLRQGRTDTQYF.

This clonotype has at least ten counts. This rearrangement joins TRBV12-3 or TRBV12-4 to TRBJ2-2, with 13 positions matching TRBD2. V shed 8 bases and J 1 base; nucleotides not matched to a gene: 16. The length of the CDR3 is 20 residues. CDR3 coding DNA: TGTGCCAGCTCCCATCCGGGACTAGCGGGAAGGGGCGGGAACACCGGGGAGCTGTTTTTT. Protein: CASSHPGLAGRGGNTGELFF.

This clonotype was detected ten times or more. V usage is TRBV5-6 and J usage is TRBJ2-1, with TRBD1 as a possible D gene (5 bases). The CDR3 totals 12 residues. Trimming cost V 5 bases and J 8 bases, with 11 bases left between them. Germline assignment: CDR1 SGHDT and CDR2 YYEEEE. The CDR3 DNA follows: TGTGCCAGCAGTTTACTCAGGGATGAGCAGTTCTTC. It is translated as CASSLLRDEQFF.

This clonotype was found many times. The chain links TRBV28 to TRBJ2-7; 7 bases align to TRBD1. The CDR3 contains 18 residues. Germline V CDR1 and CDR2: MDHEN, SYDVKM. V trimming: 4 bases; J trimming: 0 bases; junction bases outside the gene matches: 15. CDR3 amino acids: CASSSEKATGRSSYEQYF. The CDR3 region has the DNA TGTGCCAGCAGTTCTGAAAAAGCGACAGGGCGTAGCTCCTACGAGCAGTACTTC. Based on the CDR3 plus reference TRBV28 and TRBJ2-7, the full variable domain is DVKVTQSSRYLVKRTGEKVFLECVQDMDHENMFWYRQDPGLGLRLIYFSYDVKMKEKGDIPEGYSVSREKKERFSLILESASTNQTSMYLCASSSEKATGRSSYEQYFGPGTRLTVT.

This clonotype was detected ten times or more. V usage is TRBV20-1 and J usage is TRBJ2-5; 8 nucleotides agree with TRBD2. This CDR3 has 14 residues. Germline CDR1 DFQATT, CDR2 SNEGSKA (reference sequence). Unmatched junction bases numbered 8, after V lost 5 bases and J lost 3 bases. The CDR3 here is CSAGPPGGEETQYF. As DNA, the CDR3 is TGCAGTGCTGGTCCACCGGGGGGGGAAGAGACCCAGTACTTC.

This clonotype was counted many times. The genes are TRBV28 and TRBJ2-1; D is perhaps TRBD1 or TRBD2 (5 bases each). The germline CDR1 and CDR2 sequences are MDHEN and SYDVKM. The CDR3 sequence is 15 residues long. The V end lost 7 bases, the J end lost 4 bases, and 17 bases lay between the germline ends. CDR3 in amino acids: CASTRYTGLYNEQFF. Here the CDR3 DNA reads TGTGCCAGCACGCGGTACACGGGGCTATACAATGAGCAGTTCTTC.

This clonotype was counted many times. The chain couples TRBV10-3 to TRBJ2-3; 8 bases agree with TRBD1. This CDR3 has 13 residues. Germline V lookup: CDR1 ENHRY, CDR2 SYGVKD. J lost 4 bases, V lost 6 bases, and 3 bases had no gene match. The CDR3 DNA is TGTGCCATCAGGGACAGGGAAGCAGATACGCAGTATTTT. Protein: CAIRDREADTQYF.

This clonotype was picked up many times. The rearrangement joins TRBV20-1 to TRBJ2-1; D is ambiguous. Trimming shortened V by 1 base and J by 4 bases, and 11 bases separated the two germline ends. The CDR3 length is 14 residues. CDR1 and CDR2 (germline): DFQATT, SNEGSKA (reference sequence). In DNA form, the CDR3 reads TGCAGTGCTAGAGCCCTTCAGGAGTACAATGAGCAGTTCTTC. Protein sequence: CSARALQEYNEQFF.

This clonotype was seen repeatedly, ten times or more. The CDR3 protein is CGAGGGRGETQYF. CDR3 nucleotides: TGTGGAGCGGGGGGAGGGCGAGGAGAGACCCAGTACTTC. The chain is built from TRBV2 and TRBJ2-5; 9 nucleotides agree with TRBD2. CDR1 and CDR2 (germline): SNHLY, FYNNEI. The CDR3 length is 13 residues.

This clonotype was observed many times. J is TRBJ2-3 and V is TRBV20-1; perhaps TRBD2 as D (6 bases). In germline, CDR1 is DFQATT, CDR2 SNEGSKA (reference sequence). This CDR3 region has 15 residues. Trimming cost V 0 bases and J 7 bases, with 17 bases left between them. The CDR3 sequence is CSARDLTRRRHTQYF. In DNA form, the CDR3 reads TGCAGTGCTAGAGATCTGACTAGACGTCGGCATACGCAGTATTTT.

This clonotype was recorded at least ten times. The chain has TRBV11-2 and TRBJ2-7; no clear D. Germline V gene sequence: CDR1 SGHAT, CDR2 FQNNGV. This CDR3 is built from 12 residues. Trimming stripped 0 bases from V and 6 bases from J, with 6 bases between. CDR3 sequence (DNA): TGTGCCAGCAGCTTAGACGTCACCGAGCAGTACTTC. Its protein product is CASSLDVTEQYF.

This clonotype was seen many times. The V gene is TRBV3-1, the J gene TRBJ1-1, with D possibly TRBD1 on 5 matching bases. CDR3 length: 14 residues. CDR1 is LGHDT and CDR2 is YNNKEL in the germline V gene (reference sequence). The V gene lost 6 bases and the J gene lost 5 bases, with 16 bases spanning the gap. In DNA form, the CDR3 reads TGTGCCAGCAGGAGGAGAGGGGAGGGAACTGAAGCTTTCTTT. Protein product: CASRRRGEGTEAFF. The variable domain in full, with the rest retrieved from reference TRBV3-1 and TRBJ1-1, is DTAVSQTPKYLVTQMGNDKSIKCEQNLGHDTMYWYKQDSKKFLKIMFSYNNKELIINETVPNRFSPKSPDKAHLNLHINSLELGDSAVYFCASRRRGEGTEAFFGQGTRLTVV.